This T cell receptor (beta chain) was captured in a study of shared clonotypes between healthy human individuals. The run depth of the assay was deep. For sorted subsets, 150 to 200 ng DNA per replicate equaled about 27,000 T cell genomes. Measured with immunoSEQ multiplex PCR; TCRdb has only the in-frame clones, and not every one. The table includes hundreds of thousands of clones, around 86% detected once. This CDR3 has 14 amino acids. The V end was cut by 2 bases, the J end by 4 bases, with 15 bases between. Germline loops: CDR1 GTSNPN, CDR2 SVGIG (reference sequence). Source material: memory CD8+ T cells sorted from blood. The subset denotes: CD45RO+ cells pooled with CCR7-negative TemRA cells. The chain couples TRBV30 to TRBJ2-7; D perhaps matches TRBD1 (6 bases). The TCR comes from a man in his late teens or twenties in good health. For the CDR3, the DNA is TGTGCCTGGAGTTTCGGGCAGGGGCCTTACGAGCAGTACTTC. Translating gives CAWSFGQGPYEQYF.